The subject of this entry is one T cell receptor beta chain. As originally analysed: Reference gene primer amplification yielded estimated nucleated cell counts. Data came from immunoSEQ multiplex PCR; TCRdb stores just in-frame clones and leaves some out. Clone size and the V and J calls come from that table; the DNA yielded D and trimming. The profile shows around 130,000 clones, 82% of them singletons. The sample belongs to a study of blood T cell repertoires in COVID-19. In the study overall: Donors in the United States, Italy and Spain gave samples during acute or convalescent COVID-19. T cells, B-cell-depleted T cells, or PBMCs provided the cDNA or gDNA that served as material.

This CDR3 has 16 amino acids. V trimming: 4 bases; J trimming: 6 bases; junction bases outside the gene matches: 14. CDR1 is LNHDA and CDR2 is SQIVND in the germline V gene (reference sequence). The sample consisted of peripheral blood. The chain links TRBV19 to TRBJ2-7; 8 bases fit TRBD1. The TCR originated in a woman aged 80 or over with acute or convalescent COVID-19. In nucleotides, the CDR3 is TGTGCCAGTAGTACGGGGACAGGCGACCTGGGGGGCGAGCAGTACTTC. Translated, it gives CASSTGTGDLGGEQYF.